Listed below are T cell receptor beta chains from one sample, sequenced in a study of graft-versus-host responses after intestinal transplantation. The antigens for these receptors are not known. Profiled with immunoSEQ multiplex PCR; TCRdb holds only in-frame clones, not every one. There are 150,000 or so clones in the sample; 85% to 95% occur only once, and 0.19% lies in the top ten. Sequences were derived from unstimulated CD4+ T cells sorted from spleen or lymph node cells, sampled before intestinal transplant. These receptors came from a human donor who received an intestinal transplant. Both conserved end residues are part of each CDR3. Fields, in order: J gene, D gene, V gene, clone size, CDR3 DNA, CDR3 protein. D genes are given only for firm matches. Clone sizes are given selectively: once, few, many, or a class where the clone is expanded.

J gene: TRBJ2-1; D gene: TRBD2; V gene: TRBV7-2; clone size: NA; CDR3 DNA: TGTGCCAGCAGCTTAGCTAGCGGGAGACACAATGAGCAGTTCTTC; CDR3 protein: CASSLASGRHNEQFF
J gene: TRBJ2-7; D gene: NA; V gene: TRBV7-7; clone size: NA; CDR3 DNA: TGTGCTAGCAGCTTAAGGGACGGCGATAGCTACGAGCAGTACTTC; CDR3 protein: CASSLRDGDSYEQYF
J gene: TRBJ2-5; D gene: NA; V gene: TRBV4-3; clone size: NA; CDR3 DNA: TGCGCCAGCAGCCAAGATTCATCGGTGAAAGGGGAGACCCAGTACTTC; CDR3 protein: CASSQDSSVKGETQYF
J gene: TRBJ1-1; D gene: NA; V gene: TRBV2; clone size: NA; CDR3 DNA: TGTGCCAGGGGACTGGGGCCCGCGACTGAAGCTTTCTTT; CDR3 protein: CARGLGPATEAFF
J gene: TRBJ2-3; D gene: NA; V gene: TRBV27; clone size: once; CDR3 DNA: TGTGCCACCAGCTTGCTTGATACGCAGTATTTT; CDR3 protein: CATSLLDTQYF
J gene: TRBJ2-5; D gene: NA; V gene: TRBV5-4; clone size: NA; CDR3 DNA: TGTGCCAGCAGCTTGTGGGCAGCGCAAGAGACCCAGTACTTC; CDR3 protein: CASSLWAAQETQYF
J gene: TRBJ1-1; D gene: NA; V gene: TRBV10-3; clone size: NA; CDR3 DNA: TGTGCCATCAGTCTTGGACAGCCGAACACTGAAGCTTTCTTT; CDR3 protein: CAISLGQPNTEAFF
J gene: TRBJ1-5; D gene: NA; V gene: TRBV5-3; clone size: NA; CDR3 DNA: TGTGCCAGAAGCGATCCCCCACAGGGCAGGCGCAATCAGCCCCAGCATTTT; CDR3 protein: CARSDPPQGRRNQPQHF
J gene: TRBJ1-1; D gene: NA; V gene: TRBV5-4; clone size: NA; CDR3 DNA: TGTGCCAGCAGCTTGACAGCGAACACTGAAGCTTTCTTT; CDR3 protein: CASSLTANTEAFF
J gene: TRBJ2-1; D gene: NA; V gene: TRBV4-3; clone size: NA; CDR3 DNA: TGCGCCAGCAGCCAAGATGCGCGGGCCAGCTCCTACAATGAGCAGTTCTTC; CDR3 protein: CASSQDARASSYNEQFF
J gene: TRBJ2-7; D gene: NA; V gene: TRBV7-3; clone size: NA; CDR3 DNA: TGTGCCAGCAGCTTAGTAGGCGGGTGGTCATCGGGATACGAGCAGTACTTC; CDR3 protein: CASSLVGGWSSGYEQYF
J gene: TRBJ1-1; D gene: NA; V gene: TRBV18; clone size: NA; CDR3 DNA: TGTGCCATCTCCCCGGGCGTAGGGATGAACACTGAAGCTTTCTTT; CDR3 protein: CAISPGVGMNTEAFF
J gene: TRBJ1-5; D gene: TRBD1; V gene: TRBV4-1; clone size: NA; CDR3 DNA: TGCGCCAGCAGCCAAGATGGGACAGGCGGCAATCAGCCCCAGCATTTT; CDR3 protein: CASSQDGTGGNQPQHF
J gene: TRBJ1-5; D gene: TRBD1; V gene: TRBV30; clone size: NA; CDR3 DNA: TGTGCCTGGAGAAGCGGGACAGGTAGCAATCAGCCCCAGCATTTT; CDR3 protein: CAWRSGTGSNQPQHF
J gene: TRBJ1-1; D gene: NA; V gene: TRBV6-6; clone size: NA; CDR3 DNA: TGTGCCAGCAGTTACTACGGACGTGAAGCTTTCTTT; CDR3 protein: CASSYYGREAFF
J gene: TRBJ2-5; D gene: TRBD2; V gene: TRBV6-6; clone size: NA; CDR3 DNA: TGTGCCAGCAAGACTAGCGGGAGGGCCGAGGAGACCCAGTACTTC; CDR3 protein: CASKTSGRAEETQYF
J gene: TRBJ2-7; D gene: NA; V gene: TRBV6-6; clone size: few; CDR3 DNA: TGTGCCAGCAGTTCACTTGACGAGCAGTACTTC; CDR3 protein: CASSSLDEQYF
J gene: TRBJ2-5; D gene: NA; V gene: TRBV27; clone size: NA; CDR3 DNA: TGTGCCAGCAGTTTCCCCATGGCGGGCAGCAAGCCCCAAGAGACCCAGTACTTC; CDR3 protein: CASSFPMAGSKPQETQYF
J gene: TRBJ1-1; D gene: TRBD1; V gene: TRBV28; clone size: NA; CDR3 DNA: TGTGCCAGCAGCCCTCCAGGGGGCGCGTCCCTTGGGAACACTGAAGCTTTCTTT; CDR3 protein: CASSPPGGASLGNTEAFF
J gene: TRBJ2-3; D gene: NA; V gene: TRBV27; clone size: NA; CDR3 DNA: TGTGCCAGCTCCTTCAACCCCACAGATACGCAGTATTTT; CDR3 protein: CASSFNPTDTQYF
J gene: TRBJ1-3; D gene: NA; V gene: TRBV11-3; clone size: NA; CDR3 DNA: TGTGCCAGCAGCCTCGGGGGATCGGGGACTGGAAACACCATATATTTT; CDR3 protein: CASSLGGSGTGNTIYF
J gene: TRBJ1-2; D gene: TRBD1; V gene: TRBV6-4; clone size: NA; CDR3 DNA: TGTGCCAGCAGTGACTCAGGGACAGGGATCTATGGCTACACCTTC; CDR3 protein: CASSDSGTGIYGYTF
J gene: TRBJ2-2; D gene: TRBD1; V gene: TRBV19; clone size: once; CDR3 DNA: TGTGCCAGTAGTAACCGGGACAGGCATGTAGGGGAGCTGTTTTTT; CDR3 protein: CASSNRDRHVGELFF
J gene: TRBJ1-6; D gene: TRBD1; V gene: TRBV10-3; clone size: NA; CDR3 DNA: TGTGCCATCAAGCAGACAGGGTCCTATAATTCACCCCTCCACTTT; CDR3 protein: CAIKQTGSYNSPLHF
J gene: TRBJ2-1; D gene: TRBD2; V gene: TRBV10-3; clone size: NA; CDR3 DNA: TGTGCCATCAGGGAAAGCGGGAGAAACTACAATGAGCAGTTCTTC; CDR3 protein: CAIRESGRNYNEQFF
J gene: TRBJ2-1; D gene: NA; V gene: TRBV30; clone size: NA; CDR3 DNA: TGTGCCTGGAGGGATATTAGCGGCCAGACTGGTAATGAGCAGTTCTTC; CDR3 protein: CAWRDISGQTGNEQFF
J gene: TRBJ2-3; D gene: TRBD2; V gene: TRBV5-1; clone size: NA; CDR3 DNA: TGCGCCAGCATGACTAGCGGAACCACAGATACGCAGTATTTT; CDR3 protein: CASMTSGTTDTQYF
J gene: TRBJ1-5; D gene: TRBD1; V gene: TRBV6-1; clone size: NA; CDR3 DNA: TGTGCCAGCAGGGGGACAGGGTTTGGCAATCAGCCCCAGCATTTT; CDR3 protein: CASRGTGFGNQPQHF
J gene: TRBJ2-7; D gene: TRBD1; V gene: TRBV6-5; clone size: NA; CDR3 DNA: TGTGCCAGCAGTACCGGGACAGGGCTTGATGAGCAGTACTTC; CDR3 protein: CASSTGTGLDEQYF
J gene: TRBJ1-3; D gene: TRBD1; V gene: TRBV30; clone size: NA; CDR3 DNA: TGTGCCTGGAGTACCTCACAGGGGGCAAACACCATATATTTT; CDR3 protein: CAWSTSQGANTIYF
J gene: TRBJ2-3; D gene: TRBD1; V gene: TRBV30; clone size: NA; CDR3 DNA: TGTGCCTGGACTACCGGGACAGGGGCAGATACGCAGTATTTT; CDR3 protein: CAWTTGTGADTQYF
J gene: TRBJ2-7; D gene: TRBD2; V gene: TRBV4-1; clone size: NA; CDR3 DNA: TGCGCCAGCAGCCAAGATCGGACTAGCGTCCCCTACGAGCAGTACTTC; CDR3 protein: CASSQDRTSVPYEQYF
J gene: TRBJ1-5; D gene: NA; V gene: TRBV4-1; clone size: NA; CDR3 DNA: TGCGCCAGCAGCCAAGTGGGCGGTCAGCCCCAGCATTTT; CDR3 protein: CASSQVGGQPQHF
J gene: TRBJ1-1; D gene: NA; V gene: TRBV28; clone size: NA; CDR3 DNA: TGCCGGGGGGAAAATGAAGCTTTCTTT; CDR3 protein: CRGENEAFF
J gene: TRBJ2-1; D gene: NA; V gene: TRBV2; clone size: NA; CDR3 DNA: TGTGCCAGCACCAGTGTTAATGAGCAGTTCTTC; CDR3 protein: CASTSVNEQFF
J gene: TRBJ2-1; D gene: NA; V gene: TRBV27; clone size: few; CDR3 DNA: TGTGCCAGCATCCTGAACGGGAGAGCTTTTAATGAGCAGTTCTTC; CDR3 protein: CASILNGRAFNEQFF
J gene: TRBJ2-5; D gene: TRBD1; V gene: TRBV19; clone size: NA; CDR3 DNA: TGTGCCAGTCGAGAAAAAAAGGGACAGACAAAAGGGACCCAGTACTTC; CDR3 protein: CASREKKGQTKGTQYF
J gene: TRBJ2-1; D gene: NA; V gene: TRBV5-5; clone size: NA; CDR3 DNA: TGTGCCAGCAGCTTCCCGGGGGTGAATGAGCAGTTCTTC; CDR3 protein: CASSFPGVNEQFF
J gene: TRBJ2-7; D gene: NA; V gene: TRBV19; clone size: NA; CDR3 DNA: TGTGCTACCGCCCCCGGGACGGATACCTACGAGCAGTACTTC; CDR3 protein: CATAPGTDTYEQYF
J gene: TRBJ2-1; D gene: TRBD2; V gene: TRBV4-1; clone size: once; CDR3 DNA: TGCGCCAGCAGCCAAGATCGGAGTAGCGGGAGGGCCTACAATGAGCAGTTCTTC; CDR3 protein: CASSQDRSSGRAYNEQFF